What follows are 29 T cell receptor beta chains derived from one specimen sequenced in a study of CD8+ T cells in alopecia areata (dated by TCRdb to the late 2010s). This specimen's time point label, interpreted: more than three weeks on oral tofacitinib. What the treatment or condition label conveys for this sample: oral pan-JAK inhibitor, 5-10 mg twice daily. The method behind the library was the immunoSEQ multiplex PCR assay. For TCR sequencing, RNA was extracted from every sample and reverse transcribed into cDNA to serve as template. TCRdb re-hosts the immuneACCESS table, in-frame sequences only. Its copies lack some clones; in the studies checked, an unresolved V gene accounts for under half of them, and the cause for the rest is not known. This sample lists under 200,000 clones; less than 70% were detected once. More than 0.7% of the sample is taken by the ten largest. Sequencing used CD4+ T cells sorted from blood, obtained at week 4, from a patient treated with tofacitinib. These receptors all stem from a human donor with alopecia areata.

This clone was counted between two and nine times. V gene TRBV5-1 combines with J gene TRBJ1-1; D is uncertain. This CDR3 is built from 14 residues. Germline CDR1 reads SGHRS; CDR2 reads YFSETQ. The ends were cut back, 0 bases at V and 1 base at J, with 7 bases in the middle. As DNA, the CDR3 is TGCGCCAGCAGCTTGGACGGCCAGAACACTGAAGCTTTCTTT. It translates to CASSLDGQNTEAFF.

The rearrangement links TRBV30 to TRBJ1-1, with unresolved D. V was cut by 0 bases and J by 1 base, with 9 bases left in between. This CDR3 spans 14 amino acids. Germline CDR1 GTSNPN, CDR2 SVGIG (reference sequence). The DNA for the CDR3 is TGTGCCTGGAGTGTACCGGGTACGAACACTGAAGCTTTCTTT. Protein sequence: CAWSVPGTNTEAFF.

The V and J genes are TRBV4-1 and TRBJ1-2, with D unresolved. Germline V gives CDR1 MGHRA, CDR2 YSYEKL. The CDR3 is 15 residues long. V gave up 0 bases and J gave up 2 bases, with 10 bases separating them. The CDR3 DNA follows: TGCGCCAGCAGCCAAGATGGGGATCGCAACTATGGCTACACCTTC. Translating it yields CASSQDGDRNYGYTF.

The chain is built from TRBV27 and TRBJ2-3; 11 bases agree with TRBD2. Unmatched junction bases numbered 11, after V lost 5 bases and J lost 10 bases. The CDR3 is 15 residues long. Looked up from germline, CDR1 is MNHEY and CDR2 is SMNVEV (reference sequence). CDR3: CASSPGTSGYAAQYF. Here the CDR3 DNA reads TGTGCCAGCAGTCCCGGGACTAGCGGTTACGCTGCGCAGTATTTT.

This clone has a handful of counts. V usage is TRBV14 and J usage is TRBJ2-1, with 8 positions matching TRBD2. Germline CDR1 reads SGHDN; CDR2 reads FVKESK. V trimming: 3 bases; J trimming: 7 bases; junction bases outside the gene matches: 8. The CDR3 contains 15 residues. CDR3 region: CASSHRAGVTNEQFF. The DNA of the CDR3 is TGTGCCAGCAGCCACCGAGCGGGGGTTACGAATGAGCAGTTCTTC.

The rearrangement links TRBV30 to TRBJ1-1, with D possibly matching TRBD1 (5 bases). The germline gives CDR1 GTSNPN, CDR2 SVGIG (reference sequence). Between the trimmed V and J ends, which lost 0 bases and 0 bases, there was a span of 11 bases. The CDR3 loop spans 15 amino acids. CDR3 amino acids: CAWSVYGTVNTEAFF. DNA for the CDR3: TGTGCCTGGAGTGTATATGGGACGGTGAACACTGAAGCTTTCTTT.

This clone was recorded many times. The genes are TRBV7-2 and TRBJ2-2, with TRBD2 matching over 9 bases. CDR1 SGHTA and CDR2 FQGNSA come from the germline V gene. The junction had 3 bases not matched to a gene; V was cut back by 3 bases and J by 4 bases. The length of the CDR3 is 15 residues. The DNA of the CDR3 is TGTGCCAGCAGCTTGGGACTAGCATTCACCGGGGAGCTGTTTTTT. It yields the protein CASSLGLAFTGELFF.

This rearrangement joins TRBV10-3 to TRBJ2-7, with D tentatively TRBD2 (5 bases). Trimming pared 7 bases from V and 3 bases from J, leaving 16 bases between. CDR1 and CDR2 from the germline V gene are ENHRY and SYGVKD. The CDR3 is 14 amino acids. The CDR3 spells CAITETGVHYEQYF. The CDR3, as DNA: TGTGCCATCACAGAAACCGGGGTCCACTACGAGCAGTACTTC.

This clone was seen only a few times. CDR3 coding DNA: TGTGCCACCGCCATGGATGGTGCCAACTATGGCTACACCTTC. Translation gives CATAMDGANYGYTF. The rearrangement joins TRBV15 to TRBJ1-2; D unclear. This CDR3 region has 14 residues. Per the germline V gene, CDR1 is LNHNV and CDR2 is YYDKDF (reference sequence). The V and J ends lost 8 bases and 2 bases respectively, with 15 bases between them. The full variable domain, rest sourced from reference TRBV15 and TRBJ1-2, is DAMVIQNPRYQVTQFGKPVTLSCSQTLNHNVMYWYQQKSSQAPKLLFHYYDKDFNNEADTPDNFQSRRPNTSFCFLDIRSPGLGDTAMYLCATAMDGANYGYTFGSGTRLTVV.

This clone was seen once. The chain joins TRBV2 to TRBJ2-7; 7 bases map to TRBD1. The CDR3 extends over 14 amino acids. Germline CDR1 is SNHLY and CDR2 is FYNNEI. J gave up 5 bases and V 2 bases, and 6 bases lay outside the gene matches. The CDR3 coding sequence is TGTGCCAGCAGTGAATTGGACAGGCCCCACGAGCAGTACTTC. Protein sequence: CASSELDRPHEQYF.

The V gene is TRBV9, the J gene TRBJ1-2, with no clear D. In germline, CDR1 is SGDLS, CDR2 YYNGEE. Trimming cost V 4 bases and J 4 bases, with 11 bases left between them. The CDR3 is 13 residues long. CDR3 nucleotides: TGTGCCAGCAGCCCCGACGGACCCTATGGCTACACCTTC. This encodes CASSPDGPYGYTF.

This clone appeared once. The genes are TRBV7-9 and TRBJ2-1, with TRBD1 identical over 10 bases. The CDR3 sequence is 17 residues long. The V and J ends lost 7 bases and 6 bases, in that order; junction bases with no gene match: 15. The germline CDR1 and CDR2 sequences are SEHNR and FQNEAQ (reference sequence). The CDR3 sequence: CASTRSRPGQGFNEQFF. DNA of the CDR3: TGTGCCAGCACCAGATCCCGACCGGGACAGGGGTTCAATGAGCAGTTCTTC.

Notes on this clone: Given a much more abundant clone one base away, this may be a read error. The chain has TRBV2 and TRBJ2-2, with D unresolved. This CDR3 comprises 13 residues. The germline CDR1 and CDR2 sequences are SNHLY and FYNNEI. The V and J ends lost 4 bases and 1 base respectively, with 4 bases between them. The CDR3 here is CASSGQNTGELFF. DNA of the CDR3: TGTGCCAGCAGTGGACAGAACACCGGGGAGCTGTTTTTT.

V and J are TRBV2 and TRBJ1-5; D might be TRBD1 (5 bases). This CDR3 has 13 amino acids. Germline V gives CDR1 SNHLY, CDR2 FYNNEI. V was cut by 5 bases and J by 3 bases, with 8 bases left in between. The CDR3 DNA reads TGTGCCAGCAGTTGGGACTACAATCAGCCCCAGCATTTT. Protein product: CASSWDYNQPQHF.

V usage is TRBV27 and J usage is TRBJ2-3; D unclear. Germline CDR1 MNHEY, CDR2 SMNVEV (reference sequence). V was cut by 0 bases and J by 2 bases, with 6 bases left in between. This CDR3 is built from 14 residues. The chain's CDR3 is CASSLSTITDTQYF. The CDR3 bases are TGTGCCAGCAGTTTATCAACTATCACAGATACGCAGTATTTT.

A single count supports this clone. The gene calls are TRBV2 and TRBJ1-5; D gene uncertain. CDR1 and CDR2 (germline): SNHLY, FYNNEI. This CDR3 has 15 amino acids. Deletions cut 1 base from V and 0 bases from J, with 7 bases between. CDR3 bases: TGTGCCAGCAGTGAAGTTGGATTTAGCAATCAGCCCCAGCATTTT. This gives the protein CASSEVGFSNQPQHF.

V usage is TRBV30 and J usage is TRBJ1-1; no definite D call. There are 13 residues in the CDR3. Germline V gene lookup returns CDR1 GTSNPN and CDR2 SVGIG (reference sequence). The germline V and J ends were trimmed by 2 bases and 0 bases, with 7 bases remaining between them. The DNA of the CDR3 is TGTGCCTGGAGTCCCCAGATGAACACTGAAGCTTTCTTT. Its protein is CAWSPQMNTEAFF. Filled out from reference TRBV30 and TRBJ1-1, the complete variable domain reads SQTIHQWPATLVQPVGSPLSLECTVEGTSNPNLYWYRQAAGRGLQLLFYSVGIGQISSEVPQNLSASRPQDRQFILSSKKLLLSDSGFYLCAWSPQMNTEAFFGQGTRLTVV.

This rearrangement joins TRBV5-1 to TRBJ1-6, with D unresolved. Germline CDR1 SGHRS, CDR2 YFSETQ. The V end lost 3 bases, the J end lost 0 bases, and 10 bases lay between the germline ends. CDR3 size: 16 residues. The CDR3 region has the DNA TGCGCCAGCAGCTACGACCCAAGCTCCTATAATTCACCCCTCCACTTT. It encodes CASSYDPSSYNSPLHF. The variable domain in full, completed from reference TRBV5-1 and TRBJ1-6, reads KAGVTQTPRYLIKTRGQQVTLSCSPISGHRSVSWYQQTPGQGLQFLFEYFSETQRNKGNFPGRFSGRQFSNSRSEMNVSTLELGDSALYLCASSYDPSSYNSPLHFGNGTRLTVT.

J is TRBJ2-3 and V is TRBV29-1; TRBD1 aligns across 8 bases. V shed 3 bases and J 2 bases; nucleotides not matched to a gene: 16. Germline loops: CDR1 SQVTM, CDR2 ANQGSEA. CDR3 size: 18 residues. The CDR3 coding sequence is TGCAGCGTTGAGTCAGGGGGCCGGACTACCACATTCACAGATACGCAGTATTTT. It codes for CSVESGGRTTTFTDTQYF.

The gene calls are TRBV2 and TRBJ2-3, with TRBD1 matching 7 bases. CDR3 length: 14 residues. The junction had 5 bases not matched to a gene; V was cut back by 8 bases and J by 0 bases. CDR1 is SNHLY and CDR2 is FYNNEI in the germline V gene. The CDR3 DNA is TGTGCCAGCTCGCGACAGGGCAGCACAGATACGCAGTATTTT. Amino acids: CASSRQGSTDTQYF.

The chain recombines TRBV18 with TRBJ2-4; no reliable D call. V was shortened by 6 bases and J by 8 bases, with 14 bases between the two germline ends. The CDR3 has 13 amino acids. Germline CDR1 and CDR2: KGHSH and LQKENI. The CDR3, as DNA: TGTGCCAGCTCCCCGAATGGTGGGGACATTCAGTACTTC. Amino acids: CASSPNGGDIQYF.

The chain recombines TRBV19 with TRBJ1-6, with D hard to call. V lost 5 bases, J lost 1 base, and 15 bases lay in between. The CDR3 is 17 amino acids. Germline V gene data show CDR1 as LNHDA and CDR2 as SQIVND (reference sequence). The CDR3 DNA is TGTGCCAGTAGTGGGCCGACGGAAGGATCCTATAATTCACCCCTCCACTTT. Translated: CASSGPTEGSYNSPLHF.

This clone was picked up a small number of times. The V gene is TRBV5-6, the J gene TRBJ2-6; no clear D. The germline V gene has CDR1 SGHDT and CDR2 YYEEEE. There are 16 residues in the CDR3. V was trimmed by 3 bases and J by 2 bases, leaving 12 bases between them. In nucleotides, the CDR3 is TGTGCCAGCAGCTCCCGTGGGGTTACTGGGGCCAACGTCCTGACTTTC. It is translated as CASSSRGVTGANVLTF.

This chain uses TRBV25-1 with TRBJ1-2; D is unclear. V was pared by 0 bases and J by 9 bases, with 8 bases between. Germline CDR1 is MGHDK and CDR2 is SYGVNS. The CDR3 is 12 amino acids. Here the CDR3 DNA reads TGTGCCAGCAGTGAATACCCCGGGAGCTACACCTTC. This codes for CASSEYPGSYTF.

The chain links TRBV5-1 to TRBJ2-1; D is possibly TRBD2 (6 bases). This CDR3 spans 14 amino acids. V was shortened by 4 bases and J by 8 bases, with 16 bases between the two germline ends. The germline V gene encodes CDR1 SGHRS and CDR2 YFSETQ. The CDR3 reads CASSSPTSRDEQFF. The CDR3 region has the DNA TGCGCCAGCAGCAGCCCGACTAGTCGAGATGAGCAGTTCTTC.

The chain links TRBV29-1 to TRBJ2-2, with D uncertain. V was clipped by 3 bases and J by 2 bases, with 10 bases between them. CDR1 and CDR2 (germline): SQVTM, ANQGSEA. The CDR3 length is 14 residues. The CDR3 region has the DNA TGCAGCGTTGATATGGACGTCAACACCGGGGAGCTGTTTTTT. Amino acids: CSVDMDVNTGELFF.

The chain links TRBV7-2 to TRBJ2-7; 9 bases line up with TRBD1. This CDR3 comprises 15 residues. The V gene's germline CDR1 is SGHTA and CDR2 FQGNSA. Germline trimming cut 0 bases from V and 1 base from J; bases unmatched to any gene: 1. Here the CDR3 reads CASSLAGQGSYEQYF. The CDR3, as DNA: TGTGCCAGCAGCTTAGCCGGACAGGGGTCCTACGAGCAGTACTTC.

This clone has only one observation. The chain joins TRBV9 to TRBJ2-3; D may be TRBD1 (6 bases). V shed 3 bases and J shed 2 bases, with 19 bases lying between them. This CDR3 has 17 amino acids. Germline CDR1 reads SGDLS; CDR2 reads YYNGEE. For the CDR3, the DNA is TGTGCCAGCAGCGCTCAACCGGGACACCATTCCACAGATACGCAGTATTTT. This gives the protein CASSAQPGHHSTDTQYF.

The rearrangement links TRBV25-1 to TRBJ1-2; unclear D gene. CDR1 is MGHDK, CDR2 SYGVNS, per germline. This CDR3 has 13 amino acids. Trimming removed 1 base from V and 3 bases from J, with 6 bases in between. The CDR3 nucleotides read TGTGCCAGCAGTGAATTTGAAGACTATGGCTACACCTTC. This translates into CASSEFEDYGYTF.